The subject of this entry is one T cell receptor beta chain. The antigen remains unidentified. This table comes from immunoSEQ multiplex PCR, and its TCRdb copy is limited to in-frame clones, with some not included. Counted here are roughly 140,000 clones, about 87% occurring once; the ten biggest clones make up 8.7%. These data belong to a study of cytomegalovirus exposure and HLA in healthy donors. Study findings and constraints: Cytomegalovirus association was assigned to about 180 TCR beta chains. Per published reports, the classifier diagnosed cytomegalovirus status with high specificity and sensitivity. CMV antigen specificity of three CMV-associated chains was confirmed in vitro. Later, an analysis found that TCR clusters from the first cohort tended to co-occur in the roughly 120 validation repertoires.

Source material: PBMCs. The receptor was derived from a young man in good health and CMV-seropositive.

CDR3 protein: CASRGGQYEQYF. The CDR3 DNA follows: TGTGCCAGCAGAGGGGGACAGTACGAGCAGTACTTC. The chain employs TRBV2 and TRBJ2-7; TRBD1 matches 7 bases. Germline assignment: CDR1 SNHLY and CDR2 FYNNEI. The CDR3 contains 12 residues. Germline trimming cut 6 bases from V and 4 bases from J; bases unmatched to any gene: 3.